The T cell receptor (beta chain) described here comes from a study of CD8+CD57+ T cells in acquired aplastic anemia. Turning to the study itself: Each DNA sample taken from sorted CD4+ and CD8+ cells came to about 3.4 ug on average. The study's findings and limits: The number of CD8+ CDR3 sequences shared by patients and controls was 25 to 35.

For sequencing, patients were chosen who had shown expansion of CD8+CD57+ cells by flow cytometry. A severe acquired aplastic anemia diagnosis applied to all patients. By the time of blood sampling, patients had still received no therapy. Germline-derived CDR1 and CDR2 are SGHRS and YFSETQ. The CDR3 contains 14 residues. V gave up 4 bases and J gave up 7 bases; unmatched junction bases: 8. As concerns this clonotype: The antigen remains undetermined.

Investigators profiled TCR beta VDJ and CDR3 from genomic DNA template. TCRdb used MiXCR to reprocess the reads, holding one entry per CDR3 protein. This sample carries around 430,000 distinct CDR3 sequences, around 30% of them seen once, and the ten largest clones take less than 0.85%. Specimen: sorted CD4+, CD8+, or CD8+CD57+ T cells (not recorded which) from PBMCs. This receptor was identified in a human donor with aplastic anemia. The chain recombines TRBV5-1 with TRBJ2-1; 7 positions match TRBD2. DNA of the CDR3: TGCGCCAGCAGCGGGGGGGACCTGGGGAATGAGCAGTTCTTC. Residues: CASSGGDLGNEQFF.